This T cell receptor (beta chain) emerged from a study of vaccination and CD4 T cells after COVID-19. Cultured CD4+ T cell DNA underwent sequencing with the Oncomine TCR Beta short-read assay. TCRdb re-derived calls from the PCR reads in MiXCR, one entry per CDR3 protein. The table shows 16,000 or so distinct CDR3 sequences, with about 57% occurring only once. For this clonotype: What it recognizes is unknown.

Treatment defined: approximately 11-day PBMC culture with coronavirus spike peptide pools or control peptides (ViraFEST assay). With 8.5 to 10 ug/ml peptide pools and approximately 9.6 IU/ml IL-2, PBMCs were cultured at about 1.9 million per well. Looked up from germline, CDR1 is SGHTA and CDR2 is FQGTGA. Trimming removed 1 base from V and 8 bases from J, with 15 bases in between. The length of the CDR3 is 15 residues. The TCR sequence derives from a human donor who had recovered from COVID-19. Specimen: CD4+ T cells from blood, cultured in vitro. The chain links TRBV7-3 to TRBJ2-1, with D maybe TRBD2 (6 bases). The CDR3 DNA follows: TGTGCCAGCAGCTTAAAGGGCGGGGTGGGATATGAGCAGTTCTTC. This sequence encodes CASSLKGGVGYEQFF.